The clone carrying this T cell receptor beta chain was detected many times. Sample-barcoded 5' priming and a J-beta primer mix drove a second PCR of roughly 7 to 11 cycles. MiXCR, run by TCRdb on the 5' RACE reads, gives a single entry per CDR3 protein. The table has hundreds of thousands of distinct CDR3 sequences, roughly three fifths seen once; the top ten hold roughly 34%. The sample is drawn from a study of blood T cells in healthy people across ages. The sequence derives from a man in his 60s in good health. The sequenced sample consisted of blood.

CDR3 nucleotides: TGTGCCAGCAGTTATGCGGGGGACACTGAAGCTTTCTTT. Its protein is CASSYAGDTEAFF. The chain uses TRBV6-5 and TRBJ1-1, with D perhaps matching TRBD1 (5 bases). This CDR3 contains 13 residues. The V gene's germline CDR1 is MNHEY and CDR2 SVGAGI. Trimming took off 3 bases at V and 3 bases at J, with 8 bases between the two ends.